A single sample is the source of the 6 T cell receptor beta chains below, sequenced in a study of shared clonotypes between healthy human individuals. Sequenced by immunoSEQ multiplex PCR; TCRdb stores in-frame clones only, minus some. The table lists about 1 million clones, about 75% of them singletons. Sequencing was carried out using memory CD4+ T cells sorted from blood. Subset defined: CD45RA-negative fraction. Receptors were obtained from a man younger than 35 in good health.

The V and J genes are TRBV4-1 and TRBJ2-2; D perhaps matches TRBD1 (6 bases). The CDR3 length is 16 residues. V lost 2 bases, J lost 6 bases, and 16 bases lay in between. CDR1 and CDR2 from the germline V gene are MGHRA and YSYEKL. The chain's CDR3 is CASSQFSGVRAGELFF. CDR3 sequence (DNA): TGCGCCAGCAGCCAATTCTCAGGGGTTAGGGCCGGGGAGCTGTTTTTT.

V and J are TRBV30 and TRBJ1-2, with D unresolved. Between the trimmed V and J ends, which lost 5 bases and 0 bases, there was a span of 4 bases. CDR3 length equals 11 residues. From germline, CDR1 is GTSNPN and CDR2 SVGIG (reference sequence). The CDR3 sequence: CAWDSNYGYTF. The CDR3 bases are TGTGCCTGGGATTCTAACTATGGCTACACCTTC.

This rearrangement joins TRBV6-5 to TRBJ1-5; no firm D call. V dropped 0 bases and J dropped 9 bases, with 15 bases sitting between them. The CDR3 spans 15 residues. CDR1 and CDR2 from the germline V gene are MNHEY and SVGAGI. CDR3 in DNA: TGTGCCAGCAGTTACTCTTCGACCTTCTCTATGCCCCAGCATTTT. The encoded protein is CASSYSSTFSMPQHF.

This clone has ten or more counts. The chain employs TRBV30 and TRBJ1-1; perhaps TRBD1 as D (6 bases). The V end lost 2 bases, the J end lost 8 bases, and 9 bases lay between the germline ends. The germline V gene has CDR1 GTSNPN and CDR2 SVGIG (reference sequence). This CDR3 spans 11 amino acids. The CDR3 loop is CAWSSTGEAFF. As DNA, the CDR3 is TGTGCCTGGAGTTCGACAGGAGAAGCTTTCTTT.

This clone was counted between two and nine times. V and J are TRBV19 and TRBJ1-1; D unclear. The CDR3 is 15 amino acids. Germline V gene sequence: CDR1 LNHDA, CDR2 SQIVND (reference sequence). V was clipped by 0 bases and J by 0 bases, with 8 bases between them. The CDR3 sequence is CASSIEARMNTEAFF. The CDR3 DNA follows: TGTGCCAGTAGTATAGAGGCACGGATGAACACTGAAGCTTTCTTT.

In its sample, this clone was seen a few times. The chain couples TRBV4-1 to TRBJ2-5; D remains ambiguous. Germline values: CDR1 MGHRA, CDR2 YSYEKL. The V end was cut by 1 base, the J end by 5 bases, with 26 bases between. The length of the CDR3 is 19 residues. CDR3 residues: CASSQVGLLGSTLGETQYF. The CDR3 region has the DNA TGCGCCAGCAGCCAAGTCGGCCTCCTTGGGTCCACCCTGGGGGAGACCCAGTACTTC.